This TCR beta chain was documented in a study of early T cells in non-severe SARS-CoV-2 infection. Study background: Chains were unpaired, as sequencing was done on bulk RNA from unsorted whole blood.

The germline V gene encodes CDR1 MDHEN and CDR2 SYDVKM. The V and J ends lost 3 bases and 3 bases respectively, with 5 bases between them. The CDR3 totals 12 residues. TCRdb reanalysed the 5' RACE reads using MiXCR and keeps one entry per CDR3 protein. The table includes some 41,000 distinct CDR3 sequences, 5.8% detected once. The TCR originated in an adult who was a healthcare worker with PCR-confirmed SARS-CoV-2 infection or an uninfected control (not recorded which). The chain joins TRBV28 to TRBJ1-2; unclear D gene. The specimen was whole blood. The CDR3 is CASSFRDYGYTF. The CDR3 bases are TGTGCCAGCAGTTTCCGAGACTATGGCTACACCTTC.